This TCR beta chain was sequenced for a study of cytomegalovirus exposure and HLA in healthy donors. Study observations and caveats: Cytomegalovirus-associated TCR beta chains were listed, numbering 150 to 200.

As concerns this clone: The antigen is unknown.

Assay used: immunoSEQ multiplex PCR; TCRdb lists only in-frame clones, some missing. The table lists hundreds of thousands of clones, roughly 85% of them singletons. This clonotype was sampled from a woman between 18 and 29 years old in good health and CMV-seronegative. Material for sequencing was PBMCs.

The CDR3: CASSLQSGGTEAFF. The CDR3 DNA is TGTGCCAGCAGTCTTCAGTCAGGGGGCACTGAAGCTTTCTTT. The chain is built from TRBV27 and TRBJ1-1, with TRBD1 matching 7 bases. Germline-derived CDR1 and CDR2 are MNHEY and SMNVEV (reference sequence). This CDR3 contains 14 residues. V shed 5 bases and J 4 bases; nucleotides not matched to a gene: 7.